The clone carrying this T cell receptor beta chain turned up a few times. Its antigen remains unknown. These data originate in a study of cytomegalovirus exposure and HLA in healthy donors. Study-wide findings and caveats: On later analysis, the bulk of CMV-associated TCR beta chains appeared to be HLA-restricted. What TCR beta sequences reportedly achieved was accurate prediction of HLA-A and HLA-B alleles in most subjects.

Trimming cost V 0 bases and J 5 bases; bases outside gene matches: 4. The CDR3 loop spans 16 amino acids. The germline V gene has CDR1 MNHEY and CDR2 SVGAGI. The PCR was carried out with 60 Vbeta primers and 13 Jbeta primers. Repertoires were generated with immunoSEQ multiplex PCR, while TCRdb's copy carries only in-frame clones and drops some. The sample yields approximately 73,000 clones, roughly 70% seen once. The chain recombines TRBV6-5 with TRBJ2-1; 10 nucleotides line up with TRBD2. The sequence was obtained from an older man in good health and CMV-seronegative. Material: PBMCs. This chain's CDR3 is CASSYSPSGGDNEQFF. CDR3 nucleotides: TGTGCCAGCAGTTACTCACCCAGCGGGGGGGACAATGAGCAGTTCTTC.